Sequencing of this T cell receptor (beta chain) was carried out in a study of response to subunit inactivated influenza vaccine. Study findings and constraints: The authors suggested that few new T cells are recruited per seasonal influenza vaccination.

Germline-derived CDR1 and CDR2 are SGHAT and FQNNGV. V dropped 4 bases and J dropped 0; count of bases not matched to a gene: 3. CDR3 size: 15 residues. This clonotype occurred many times. The antigen is unknown. TCRdb analysed the RT-PCR reads with MiXCR anew, one entry per CDR3 protein. The sample contains about 620,000 distinct CDR3 sequences, 12% of which appear only once. The V gene is TRBV11-2, the J gene TRBJ2-3; 8 nucleotides line up with TRBD2. Here the sequenced sample was PBMCs from blood, taken on the day of vaccination. The TCR comes from a man aged 50 or older who received an inactivated influenza vaccine. CDR3 nucleotide sequence: TGTGCCAGCAGCTCCGGGGGGGCTAGCACAGATACGCAGTATTTT. Protein product: CASSSGGASTDTQYF.